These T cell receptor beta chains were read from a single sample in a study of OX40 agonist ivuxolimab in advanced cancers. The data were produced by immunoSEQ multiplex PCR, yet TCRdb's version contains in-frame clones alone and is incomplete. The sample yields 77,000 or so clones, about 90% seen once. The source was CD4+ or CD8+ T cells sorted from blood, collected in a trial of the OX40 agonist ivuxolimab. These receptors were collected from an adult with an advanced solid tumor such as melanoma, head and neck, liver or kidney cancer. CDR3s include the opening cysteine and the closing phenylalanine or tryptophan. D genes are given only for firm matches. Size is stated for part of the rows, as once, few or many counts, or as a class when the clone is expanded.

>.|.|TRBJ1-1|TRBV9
CASSVGGLGTEAFF
TGTGCCAGCAGCGTGGGGGGCTTGGGCACTGAAGCTTTCTTT
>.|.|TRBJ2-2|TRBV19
CASSTTRNTGELFF
TGTGCCAGTAGTACCACGAGGAACACCGGGGAGCTGTTTTTT
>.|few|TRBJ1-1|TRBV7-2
CASSLRQTAFF
TGTGCCAGCAGCTTGAGACAGACAGCTTTCTTT
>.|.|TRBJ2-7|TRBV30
CAWIPRGSYEQYF
TGTGCCTGGATCCCGCGGGGCTCCTACGAGCAGTACTTC
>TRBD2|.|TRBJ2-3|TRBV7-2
CASSLAYGASGGSRDTQYF
TGTGCCAGCAGCTTAGCGTATGGGGCTAGCGGGGGGTCGAGGGATACGCAGTATTTT
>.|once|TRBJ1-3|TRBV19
CASSISAGDGNTIYF
TGTGCCAGTAGTATATCGGCAGGGGATGGAAACACCATATATTTT
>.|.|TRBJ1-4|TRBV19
CASQGGRAANEKLFF
TGTGCCAGCCAAGGCGGGCGGGCAGCTAATGAAAAACTGTTTTTT
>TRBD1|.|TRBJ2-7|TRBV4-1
CASSQAGTGGYEQYF
TGCGCCAGCAGCCAAGCCGGGACAGGGGGCTACGAGCAGTACTTC
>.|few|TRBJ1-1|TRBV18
CASFRDQGENTEAFF
TGTGCCAGCTTCCGGGATCAAGGGGAGAACACTGAAGCTTTCTTT
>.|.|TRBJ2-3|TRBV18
CASSPNPRGPDTQYF
TGTGCCAGCTCACCAAATCCTCGAGGGCCAGATACGCAGTATTTT
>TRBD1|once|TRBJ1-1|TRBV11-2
CASSLKGAWAFF
TGTGCCAGCAGTCTCAAGGGGGCTTGGGCTTTCTTT
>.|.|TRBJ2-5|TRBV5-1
CASSGGVPETQYF
TGCGCCAGCAGCGGAGGGGTCCCGGAGACCCAGTACTTC
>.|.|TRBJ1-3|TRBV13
CASSPRVAAGNTIYF
TGTGCCAGCAGCCCTAGGGTGGCGGCTGGAAACACCATATATTTT
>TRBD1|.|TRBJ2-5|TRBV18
CASSQGARYGTQYF
TGTGCCAGCTCACAGGGGGCGCGGTATGGGACCCAGTACTTC
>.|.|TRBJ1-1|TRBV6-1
CASSASGKHTEAFF
TGTGCCAGCAGTGCATCGGGGAAACACACTGAAGCTTTCTTT
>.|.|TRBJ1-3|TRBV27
CASSTAGANTIYF
TGTGCCAGCAGTACTGCGGGGGCAAACACCATATATTTT
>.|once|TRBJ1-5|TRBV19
CASKGVSNQPQHF
TGTGCCAGTAAAGGGGTTAGCAATCAGCCCCAGCATTTT
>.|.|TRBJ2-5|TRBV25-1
CASSEYQGRETQYF
TGTGCCAGCAGTGAATATCAGGGTCGAGAGACCCAGTACTTC
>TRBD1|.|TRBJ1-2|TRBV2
CASSLTGGNYGYTF
TGTGCCAGCAGTCTAACAGGGGGTAACTATGGCTACACCTTC
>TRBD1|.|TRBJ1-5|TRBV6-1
CASSELGGTGGSQPQHF
TGTGCCAGCAGTGAATTGGGTGGGACAGGGGGAAGCCAGCCCCAGCATTTT
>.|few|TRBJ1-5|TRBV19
CASSWQGRQPQHF
TGTGCCAGTAGTTGGCAGGGTAGGCAGCCCCAGCATTTT
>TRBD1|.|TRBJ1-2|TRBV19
CASTPDRVRLANYGYTF
TGTGCCAGTACCCCGGACAGGGTCCGGTTGGCCAACTATGGCTACACCTTC
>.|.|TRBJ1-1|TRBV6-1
CASESYRNTEAFF
TGTGCCAGCGAATCATACAGAAACACTGAAGCTTTCTTT
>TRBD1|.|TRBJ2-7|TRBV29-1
CSVEEVGTGGYEQYF
TGCAGCGTTGAGGAGGTCGGGACAGGGGGATACGAGCAGTACTTC
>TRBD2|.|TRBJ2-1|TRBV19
CASSTVAGGPNSEQFF
TGTGCCAGTAGTACCGTAGCGGGAGGGCCGAACAGTGAGCAGTTCTTC
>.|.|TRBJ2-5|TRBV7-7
CASSRQPRETQYF
TGTGCCAGCAGCAGACAGCCTCGGGAGACCCAGTACTTC
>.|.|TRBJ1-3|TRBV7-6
CASSSSFVGNTIYF
TGTGCCAGCAGCTCCTCCTTCGTAGGAAACACCATATATTTT
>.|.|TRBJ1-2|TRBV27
CASSFDRGSYTF
TGTGCCAGCAGTTTTGATCGTGGGAGCTACACCTTC
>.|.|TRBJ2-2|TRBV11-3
CASRGDGELFF
TGTGCCAGCAGAGGGGACGGGGAGCTGTTTTTT
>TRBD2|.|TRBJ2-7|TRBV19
CASSTRPSGSRSYEQYF
TGTGCCAGTAGTACCCGCCCTAGCGGGAGTAGGTCCTACGAGCAGTACTTC
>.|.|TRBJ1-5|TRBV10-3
CAIRGEGDIQPQHF
TGTGCCATCAGGGGGGAGGGGGATATTCAGCCCCAGCATTTT
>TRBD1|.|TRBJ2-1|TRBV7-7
CASSPDRASYNEQFF
TGTGCTAGCAGCCCGGACAGGGCCAGCTACAATGAGCAGTTCTTC
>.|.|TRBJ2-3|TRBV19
CASSPGDSTDTQYF
TGTGCCAGTAGTCCAGGGGACAGCACAGATACGCAGTATTTT
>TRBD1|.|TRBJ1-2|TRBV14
CASSHGTGDGYTF
TGTGCCAGCAGCCACGGGACAGGGGATGGCTACACCTTC
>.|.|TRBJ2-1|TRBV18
CASSTDNEQFF
TGTGCCAGCTCAACAGACAATGAGCAGTTCTTC
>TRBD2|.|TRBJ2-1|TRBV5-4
CASSSTSGGVRPQFF
TGTGCCAGCAGTTCGACTAGCGGGGGGGTAAGACCCCAGTTCTTC
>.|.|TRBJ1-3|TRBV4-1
CASSQAQVSGNTIYF
TGCGCCAGCAGCCAGGCACAGGTTTCAGGAAACACCATATATTTT
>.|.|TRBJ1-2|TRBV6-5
CASSRNNYYGYTF
TGTGCCAGCAGCCGCAACAACTACTATGGCTACACCTTC
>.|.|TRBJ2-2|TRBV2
CASTYLRVGGELFF
TGTGCCAGCACGTACCTTAGGGTCGGCGGGGAGCTGTTTTTT
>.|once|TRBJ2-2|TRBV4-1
CASSQRRATGELFF
TGCGCCAGCAGCCAGAGGAGGGCCACCGGGGAGCTGTTTTTT
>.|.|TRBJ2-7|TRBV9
CASSVAGSTSEQYF
TGTGCCAGCAGCGTAGCTGGGAGCACTTCCGAGCAGTACTTC
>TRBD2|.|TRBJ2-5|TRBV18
CASSRSGGAREGETQYF
TGTGCCAGCTCACGAAGCGGGGGGGCCCGGGAAGGAGAGACCCAGTACTTC
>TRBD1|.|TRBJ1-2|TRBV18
CASSKETGGSTLYGYTF
TGTGCCAGCTCAAAGGAGACAGGGGGTAGCACTCTCTATGGCTACACCTTC
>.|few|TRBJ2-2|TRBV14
CASSQLARASRGTGELFF
TGTGCCAGCAGCCAACTAGCACGGGCATCTCGAGGCACCGGGGAGCTGTTTTTT
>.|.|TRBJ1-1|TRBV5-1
CASSLALAITDTEAFF
TGCGCCAGCAGCTTGGCTTTGGCAATTACTGACACTGAAGCTTTCTTT
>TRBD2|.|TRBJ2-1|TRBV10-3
CAISGLAVYNEQFF
TGTGCCATCAGTGGGCTAGCGGTATACAATGAGCAGTTCTTC
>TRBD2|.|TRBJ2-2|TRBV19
CATRLAGDTGELFF
TGTGCCACCAGACTAGCGGGGGACACCGGGGAGCTGTTTTTT
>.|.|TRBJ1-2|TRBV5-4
CASSLAREGAYGYTF
TGTGCCAGCAGCTTGGCCAGGGAAGGAGCCTATGGCTACACCTTC
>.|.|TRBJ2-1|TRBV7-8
CASSSGGRGYNEQFF
TGTGCCAGCAGCTCCGGGGGGCGAGGGTACAATGAGCAGTTCTTC
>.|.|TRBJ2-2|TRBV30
CAWSVLGQRNTGELFF
TGTGCCTGGAGTGTACTTGGACAGCGGAACACCGGGGAGCTGTTTTTT
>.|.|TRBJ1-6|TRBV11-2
CASSLNGDYNSPLHF
TGTGCCAGCAGCTTAAACGGGGACTATAATTCACCCCTCCACTTT
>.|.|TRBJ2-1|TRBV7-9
CASSLPTDDEQFF
TGTGCCAGCAGCTTACCAACAGACGATGAGCAGTTCTTC
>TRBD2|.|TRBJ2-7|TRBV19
CASSIDLALAGEREQYF
TGTGCCAGTAGTATAGATCTGGCCCTAGCGGGAGAACGCGAGCAGTACTTC
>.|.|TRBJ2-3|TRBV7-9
CASGSLTDTQYF
TGTGCCAGCGGTAGTTTAACAGATACGCAGTATTTT
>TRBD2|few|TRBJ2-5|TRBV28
CASSLTTSGSGETQYF
TGTGCCAGCAGTTTAACGACTAGCGGGAGCGGAGAGACCCAGTACTTC
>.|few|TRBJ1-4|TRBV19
CASSSFLGHLNEKLFF
TGTGCCAGTAGTAGTTTTCTCGGACACCTTAATGAAAAACTGTTTTTT
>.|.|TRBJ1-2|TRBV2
CARVGRKTSGYTF
TGTGCCAGGGTTGGGCGTAAGACGAGTGGCTACACCTTC
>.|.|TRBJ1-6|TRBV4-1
CASSQDHGGVYPLHF
TGCGCCAGCAGCCAAGATCATGGGGGGGTGTATCCCCTCCACTTT
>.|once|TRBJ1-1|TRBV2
CASRQRESATEAFF
TGTGCCAGCAGACAGAGGGAAAGCGCCACTGAAGCTTTCTTT
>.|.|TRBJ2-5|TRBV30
CAWGLGGGMQETQYF
TGTGCCTGGGGCTTAGGGGGAGGGATGCAAGAGACCCAGTACTTC